This T cell receptor (beta chain) was sequenced during a study of technical replicates of blood from a handful of donors. Sequenced by immunoSEQ multiplex PCR; TCRdb stores in-frame clones only, minus some. The data hold approximately 53,000 clones, with 90% to 96% observed a single time. V lost 6 bases and J 2 bases, leaving 14 bases between the germline ends. CDR1 is MNHEY, CDR2 SVGAGI, per germline. This CDR3 is 15 amino acids long. The chain joins TRBV6-5 to TRBJ1-5; D is ambiguous. This TCR derives from a human donor in good health. Material for sequencing was T cells isolated from PBMCs. CDR3 loop: CASSSREGGNQPQHF. CDR3 coding DNA: TGTGCCAGCAGCTCGAGGGAAGGCGGCAATCAGCCCCAGCATTTT.